Listed here are 22 T cell receptor beta chains from one sample, sequenced in a study of blood T cell repertoires in COVID-19. Some clones are missing from TCRdb's copy, which holds only in-frame ones; the method was immunoSEQ multiplex PCR. The sample has more than 90,000 clones, around 87% seen once. Sequencing used peripheral blood. Receptors were obtained from a woman aged 30 to 39 with acute or convalescent COVID-19.

The genes are TRBV5-6 and TRBJ1-6; D not certain. Per the germline V gene, CDR1 is SGHDT and CDR2 is YYEEEE. This CDR3 is 14 amino acids long. V lost 2 bases and J 7 bases, leaving 10 bases between the germline ends. The CDR3: CASSFPSKNSPLHF. The CDR3 coding sequence is TGTGCCAGCAGCTTCCCGTCTAAGAATTCACCCCTCCACTTT.

The chain employs TRBV21-1 and TRBJ2-5; the DNA was not compared with TRBD2, the D call given in the table. TRBV21-1 is a documented pseudogene. CDR3 length equals 17 residues. The CDR3 nucleotides read TGTGCCAGCAGCAAAGCGCTGGGCGGGGGATACCAAGAGACCCAGTACTTC. This codes for CASSKALGGGYQETQYF.

This chain links TRBV7-8 with TRBJ2-4, with 7 bases aligning to TRBD1. Germline CDR1 is SGHVS and CDR2 is FQNEAQ. Trimming at V came to 5 bases and at J to 3 bases, leaving 16 bases not matched to a gene. The CDR3 length is 18 residues. CDR3 bases: TGTGCCAGCAGCCCCATGTTAGTGGGACAGAGGAACAAAAACATTCAGTACTTC. As protein: CASSPMLVGQRNKNIQYF.

The genes are TRBV2 and TRBJ1-6; tentative D call: TRBD1 (5 bases). Deletions cut 5 bases from V and 8 bases from J, with 7 bases between. Germline CDR1 and CDR2: SNHLY and FYNNEI. The CDR3 loop spans 12 amino acids. This CDR3 is CASSLTDSPLHF. The CDR3, as DNA: TGTGCCAGCAGTCTGACAGATTCACCCCTCCACTTT.

This clone was picked up one time. The chain carries TRBV5-1 and TRBJ1-6; maybe TRBD1 (5 bases). V was pared by 2 bases and J by 9 bases, with 12 bases between. This CDR3 contains 14 residues. Germline-derived CDR1 and CDR2 are SGHRS and YFSETQ. The CDR3 DNA follows: TGCGCCAGCAGCTTAGGGGAAAAGGGTTCACCCCTCCACTTT. This codes for CASSLGEKGSPLHF. Full variable domain (missing parts from reference TRBV5-1 and TRBJ1-6): KAGVTQTPRYLIKTRGQQVTLSCSPISGHRSVSWYQQTPGQGLQFLFEYFSETQRNKGNFPGRFSGRQFSNSRSEMNVSTLELGDSALYLCASSLGEKGSPLHFGNGTRLTVT.

The chain recombines TRBV2 with TRBJ1-2; D may be TRBD1 (6 bases). Germline V gene lookup returns CDR1 SNHLY and CDR2 FYNNEI. The CDR3 contains 14 residues. Trimming left V 3 bases short and J 5 bases short, with 13 bases between. The CDR3 sequence is CASSDIRGSYGYTF. The DNA for the CDR3 is TGTGCCAGCAGTGACATCAGGGGTAGTTATGGCTACACCTTC.

This clone was observed a single time. The CDR3: CASSYGTTGLHTDTQYF. The DNA of the CDR3 is TGTGCCAGCAGCTACGGGACGACGGGACTCCACACAGATACGCAGTATTTT. The J gene is TRBJ2-3, the V gene TRBV5-4; weak D call: TRBD2 (6 bases). CDR3 size: 17 residues. The V end was cut by 3 bases, the J end by 2 bases, with 19 bases between. CDR1 and CDR2 (germline): SGHNT, YYREEE (reference sequence).

The chain employs TRBV10-3 and TRBJ2-7; 11 nucleotides match TRBD1. The CDR3 extends over 14 amino acids. V was clipped by 2 bases and J by 5 bases; unmatched bases: 2. Looked up from germline, CDR1 is ENHRY and CDR2 is SYGVKD. CDR3 bases: TGTGCCATCAGTGAGGGACAGGGGGCGAACGAGCAGTACTTC. This sequence encodes CAISEGQGANEQYF.

CDR3 amino acids: CASSQVELVAEAFF. CDR3 bases: TGTGCCAGCAGCCAAGTGGAGTTAGTAGCTGAAGCTTTCTTT. The chain has TRBV4-2 and TRBJ1-1; D remains unclear. The CDR3 runs to 14 residues. CDR1 is LGHNA, CDR2 YNFKEQ, per germline. V lost 1 base to trimming and J lost 6 bases, with 12 bases between them.

This chain joins TRBV9 and TRBJ2-7; 9 bases line up with TRBD1. Trimming cost V 4 bases and J 5 bases; bases outside gene matches: 10. The CDR3 sequence is 15 residues long. Germline V CDR1 and CDR2: SGDLS, YYNGEE. The CDR3 DNA reads as TGTGCCAGCAGCCTGACAGGGGGAAAAGGAAACGAGCAGTACTTC. As protein: CASSLTGGKGNEQYF.

V usage is TRBV10-2 and J usage is TRBJ2-3, with D perhaps TRBD2 (7 bases). The CDR3 is made up of 17 amino acids. Trimming pared 6 bases from V and 8 bases from J, leaving 27 bases between. The germline CDR1 and CDR2 sequences are WSHSY and SAAADI. Here the CDR3 reads CASSLDPGGGGRGTQYF. DNA for the CDR3: TGCGCCAGCAGCCTCGACCCCGGGGGCGGGGGAAGGGGTACGCAGTATTTT.

The DNA for the CDR3 is TGTGCCAGCAGCACCCATGAGGGATTAAGCTCCTACGAGCAGTACTTC. Translated: CASSTHEGLSSYEQYF. V usage is TRBV11-2 and J usage is TRBJ2-7; maybe TRBD2 (5 bases). Deletions cut 5 bases from V and 0 bases from J, with 17 bases between. Germline CDR1 reads SGHAT; CDR2 reads FQNNGV. The CDR3 totals 16 residues.

V is TRBV19 and J is TRBJ1-5; D is uncertain. Trimming took off 4 bases at V and 6 bases at J, with 10 bases between the two ends. CDR1 and CDR2 (germline): LNHDA, SQIVND (reference sequence). The CDR3 spans 13 residues. The CDR3 DNA is TGTGCCAGTAGTAGCTCCCCGAGTCAGCCCCAGCATTTT. Its translation is CASSSSPSQPQHF.

This chain connects TRBV11-3 to TRBJ1-4; 8 positions agree with TRBD1. With 5 bases clipped from V and 8 bases from J, the junction kept 7 bases outside the gene matches. The CDR3 spans 14 residues. CDR1 SGHNT and CDR2 YENEEA come from the germline V gene. For the CDR3, the DNA is TGTGCCAGCAGCCCAAAGGACAGGGCAGAAAAACTGTTTTTT. It encodes CASSPKDRAEKLFF.

This chain connects TRBV3-1 (or the pseudogene TRBV3-2) to TRBJ1-2; TRBD1 might be the D (6 bases). V was trimmed by 0 bases and J by 4 bases, leaving 12 bases between them. Germline-derived CDR1 and CDR2 are LGHDT and YNNKEL (reference sequence). CDR3 size: 15 residues. The CDR3 region is CASSQDPRGAYGYTF. CDR3 coding DNA: TGTGCCAGCAGCCAAGATCCGCGGGGGGCCTATGGCTACACCTTC.

This chain connects TRBV11-2 to TRBJ2-7; 13 positions match TRBD2. Germline CDR1 and CDR2: SGHAT and FQNNGV. With 5 bases clipped from V and 6 bases from J, the junction kept 7 bases outside the gene matches. The CDR3 spans 15 residues. The CDR3 DNA sequence: TGTGCCAGCAGCACTACTAGCGGGGGGGCACTCGAGCAGTACTTC. It specifies CASSTTSGGALEQYF.

The chain carries TRBV9 and TRBJ1-2; 9 nucleotides align to TRBD1. The junction had 4 bases not matched to a gene; V was cut back by 0 bases and J by 4 bases. Germline V gene data show CDR1 as SGDLS and CDR2 as YYNGEE. CDR3 length: 15 amino acids. CDR3 nucleotide sequence: TGTGCCAGCAGCGTAGGGGACAGGGAGGGCTATGGCTACACCTTC. Its translation: CASSVGDREGYGYTF.

The chain recombines TRBV5-5 with TRBJ2-7; 10 bases align to TRBD1. With V trimmed by 4 bases and J by 5 bases, 15 bases remained unmatched. Germline CDR1 is SGHKS and CDR2 is YYEKEE (reference sequence). The CDR3 covers 17 residues. The DNA of the CDR3 is TGTGCCAGCAGCCTACAGAAGGACAGGGGGAATAGGAACGAGCAGTACTTC. Encoded protein: CASSLQKDRGNRNEQYF.

In this sample, this clone turned up a few times. This chain links TRBV7-2 with TRBJ1-5; 10 positions agree with TRBD1. The CDR3 loop spans 15 amino acids. V lost 2 bases and J lost 7; bases outside the gene matches: 5. Germline loops: CDR1 SGHTA, CDR2 FQGNSA. The CDR3 DNA is TGTGCCAGCAGCTTAAGACAGGGGGCGGAGCAGCCCCAGCATTTT. It yields the protein CASSLRQGAEQPQHF.

The CDR3 nucleotides are TGTGCCAGCAGTCCTACTAGCGGGGTCATACAAGGGCGGGAGCTGTTTTTT. It codes for CASSPTSGVIQGRELFF. This chain connects TRBV3-1 (or the pseudogene TRBV3-2) to TRBJ2-2; the match to TRBD2 covers 10 bases. The V gene's germline CDR1 is LGHDT and CDR2 YNNKEL (reference sequence). V shed 6 bases, J shed 9 bases, and the junction held 16 bases outside the gene matches. There are 17 residues in the CDR3.

As regards this clone: At the DNA level, this CDR3 is encoded by other sequences in the same sample as well. The CDR3 DNA reads TGTGCCAGTAGTACGGACAGGGAGGGTTCACCCCTCCACTTT. This gives the protein CASSTDREGSPLHF. V and J are TRBV19 and TRBJ1-6; 8 positions match TRBD1. Germline CDR1 is LNHDA and CDR2 is SQIVND (reference sequence). V was pared by 4 bases and J by 9 bases, with 5 bases of the junction left unmatched. This CDR3 is 14 amino acids long.

The chain is built from TRBV5-1 and TRBJ1-3; no clear D gene. The germline V gene encodes CDR1 SGHRS and CDR2 YFSETQ. The CDR3 length is 15 residues. V was trimmed by 0 bases and J by 4 bases, leaving 11 bases between them. The CDR3 sequence: CASSLARSSGNTIYF. The CDR3 coding sequence is TGCGCCAGCAGCTTGGCGCGGAGTTCCGGAAACACCATATATTTT.